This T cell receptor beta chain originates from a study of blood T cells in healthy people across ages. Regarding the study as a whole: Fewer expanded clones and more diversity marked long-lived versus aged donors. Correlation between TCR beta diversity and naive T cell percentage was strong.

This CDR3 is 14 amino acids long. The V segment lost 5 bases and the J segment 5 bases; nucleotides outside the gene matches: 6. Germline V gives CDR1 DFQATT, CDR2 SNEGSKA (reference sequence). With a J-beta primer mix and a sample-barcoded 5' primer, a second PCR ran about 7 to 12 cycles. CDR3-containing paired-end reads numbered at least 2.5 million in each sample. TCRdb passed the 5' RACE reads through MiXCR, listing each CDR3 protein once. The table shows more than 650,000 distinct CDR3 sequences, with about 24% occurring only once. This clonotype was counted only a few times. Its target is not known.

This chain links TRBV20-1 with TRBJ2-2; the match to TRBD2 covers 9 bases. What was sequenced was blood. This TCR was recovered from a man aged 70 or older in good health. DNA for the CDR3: TGCAGTGCTCAGACTAGCGGATTGACCGGGGAGCTGTTTTTT. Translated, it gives CSAQTSGLTGELFF.